Described below is a single TCR beta chain sequence and its context. Its antigen is still unknown. No clone much larger than this one lies a single base away; base qualities are absent. A second Seattle source provided samples from volunteer blood donors who had recovered from COVID-19. Each collaborating institution followed its own protocols to collect whole blood in K2EDTA tubes. For TCRbeta analysis, collaborators shipped samples in one of three forms: frozen whole blood, isolated PBMCs, or DNA extracted from either of those sample types. This specimen belongs to a study of blood T cell repertoires in COVID-19 (dated by TCRdb to 2020 to 2021). Study-level background: The collaborator samples originated in the United States, Italy and Spain and spanned the acute and convalescent phases of COVID-19. The material from the prospective study consisted of cDNA or gDNA derived from T cells, B-cell-depleted T cells, or PBMCs. The dataset comprised deeply sampled blood TCRbeta repertoires from subjects exposed to, actively infected with, or recovered from COVID-19. A freely available public database, intended as a resource for researchers studying the immune response to SARS-CoV-2, is where the repertoires were released. The samples were drawn from two sources: the first 160 participants of the ongoing ImmuneRACE study, and 1,200 or so subjects contributed by 6 global collaborators. Nearly every sample came with metadata listing a de-identified subject ID, COVID-19 status, age in years and sex. HLA class I and class II types, where available, came from metadata supplied by the sample provider rather than from assay-based typing. The study at large found these results: The quantity of clinical and demographic metadata differed by source and by participant and was supplied without curation.

TCRbeta CDR3 regions were amplified from genomic DNA using the immunoSEQ Assay, a bias-controlled multiplex PCR. As for the original processing: The number of nucleated cells in each sample was estimated from the amplification of reference gene primers within the assay. To quantify the absolute abundance of each unique TCRbeta CDR3 rearrangement, sequence reads were collapsed and filtered. For each sample, productive Simpson clonality was calculated as the square root of Simpson's diversity index over productive rearrangements. Entries here come from immuneACCESS through TCRdb and include only in-frame sequences with V and J called. Some clones fail to appear in such tables; in the studies checked, an unresolved V gene covers under half of the shortfall, and the cause of the remainder is unknown. V and J calls and clone size are given by that table; D and trimming were obtained from the DNA. The sample has roughly 290,000 clones on record, about 87% of them singletons. 7.8% of the sample comes from the top ten.

The sequence was obtained from a woman between 45 and 65 years old who had recovered from COVID-19. The sequenced sample was peripheral blood.

The base sequence is TGTGCCAGCAGCTTGGGAGCGGGAAGGGGCGGAGAGACCCAGTACTTC. This yields the protein CASSLGAGRGGETQYF. Recombination connected TRBV5-4 to TRBJ2-5; TRBD2 fits 7 bases in the junction. After removal of 0 bases from V and 4 bases from J, the junction retains 9 bases not matched to a gene. Looking up the germline V gene (reference sequence) yields CDR1 SGHNT and CDR2 YYREEE. Its CDR3 holds 16 amino acids, cysteine through phenylalanine. Only CDR3 DNA is held: 48 bases, read in frame from base 1.